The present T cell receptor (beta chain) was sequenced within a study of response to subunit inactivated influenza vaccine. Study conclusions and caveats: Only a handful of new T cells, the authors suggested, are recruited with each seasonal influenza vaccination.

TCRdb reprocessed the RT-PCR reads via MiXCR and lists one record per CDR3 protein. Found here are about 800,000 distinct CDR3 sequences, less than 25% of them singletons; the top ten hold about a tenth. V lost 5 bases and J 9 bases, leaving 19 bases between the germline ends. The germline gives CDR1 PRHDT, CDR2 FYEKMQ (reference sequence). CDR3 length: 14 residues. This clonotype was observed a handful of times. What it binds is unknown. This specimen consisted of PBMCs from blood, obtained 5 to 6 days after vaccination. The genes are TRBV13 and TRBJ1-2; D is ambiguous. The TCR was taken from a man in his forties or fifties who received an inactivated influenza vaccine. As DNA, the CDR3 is TGTGCCAGCAGCCGTTCGTCTGGGAATTGGAGCTACACCTTC. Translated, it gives CASSRSSGNWSYTF.